Detailed here is one T cell receptor (beta chain). Its antigen remains unidentified. This CDR3 has 16 amino acids. Trimming stripped 1 base from V and 6 bases from J, with 18 bases between. Germline values: CDR1 SGHNT, CDR2 YENEEA. The assay used deep level. TCRdb's table, derived via immunoSEQ multiplex PCR, lists solely in-frame clones and lacks some. In the table there are about 1 million clones, roughly 80% of which are singletons. This sample is part of a study of shared clonotypes between healthy human individuals. The wider study: The study used three CD4 naive, three CD4 memory, two CD8 naive and one CD8 memory plate per donor. Study results and caveats: The study generally estimated greater richness for naive than memory subsets.

The source material was memory CD4+ T cells sorted from blood. Subset meaning: CD45RA-negative fraction. The origin of this receptor is a man between 18 and 29 years old in good health. V gene TRBV11-3 combines with J gene TRBJ1-2; D might be TRBD1 (5 bases). The CDR3 DNA reads as TGTGCCAGCAGCTTAGCGGGCCGACAGACCAGGAATGGCTACACCTTC. It codes for CASSLAGRQTRNGYTF. The whole variable domain, filled in from reference TRBV11-3 and TRBJ1-2, reads EAGVVQSPRYKIIEKKQPVAFWCNPISGHNTLYWYLQNLGQGPELLIRYENEEAVDDSQLPKDRFSAERLKGVDSTLKIQPAELGDSAVYLCASSLAGRQTRNGYTFGSGTRLTVV.